The 6 T cell receptor beta chains in this list originate from one sample, sequenced in a study of identical twins. Each CDR3 protein is one row after TCRdb ran MiXCR on the 5' RACE reads. The data hold 650,000 to 800,000 distinct CDR3 sequences, with approximately 9% observed a single time. The same sample was also used in a study of yellow fever vaccine responses in identical twins.

The sequenced sample was PBMCs. The receptors here all came from a woman aged 18-29 years in good health.

The chain has TRBV20-1 and TRBJ2-1; D is undetermined. This CDR3 has 10 residues. The V end lost 4 bases, the J end lost 4 bases, and 2 bases lay between the germline ends. Germline V gives CDR1 DFQATT, CDR2 SNEGSKA (reference sequence). The CDR3 DNA follows: TGCAGTGCTAATTACAATGAGCAGTTCTTC. Protein: CSANYNEQFF.

A few counts support this clonotype. The chain combines TRBV12-3 or TRBV12-4 with TRBJ1-1; TRBD1 aligns across 9 bases. The CDR3 has 14 residues. Unmatched junction bases numbered 5, after V lost 5 bases and J lost 4 bases. CDR3 amino acids: CASSRDRDGTEAFF. The CDR3 DNA reads as TGTGCCAGCAGTAGGGACAGGGACGGCACTGAAGCTTTCTTT.

This clonotype showed up many times. The V call is TRBV7-9, the J call TRBJ2-2, with 8 bases lining up with TRBD2. V dropped 5 bases and J dropped 6; count of bases not matched to a gene: 11. Germline CDR1 is SEHNR and CDR2 is FQNEAQ (reference sequence). The CDR3 spans 16 residues. The CDR3 coding sequence is TGTGCCAGCAGCCTAACTAGCGGCAGGGTTTCCGGGGAGCTGTTTTTT. Its protein is CASSLTSGRVSGELFF.

This clonotype has a handful of counts. This chain connects TRBV12-3 or TRBV12-4 to TRBJ2-4; 9 bases match TRBD2. The CDR3 runs to 14 residues. The V gene end was trimmed by 6 bases and the J gene end by 10 bases; junction bases not matched to a gene: 10. The CDR3 DNA is TGTGCCAGCAGCATCGGGACTAGCTGGGGGATTCAGTACTTC. It specifies CASSIGTSWGIQYF.

This clonotype was seen a few times. The V gene is TRBV9, the J gene TRBJ1-4; D unclear. The CDR3 runs 14 residues. Germline V gene lookup returns CDR1 SGDLS and CDR2 YYNGEE. V lost 0 bases, J lost 7 bases, and 10 bases lay in between. DNA of the CDR3: TGTGCCAGCAGCGTAGAAGGATGGGGTGAAAAACTGTTTTTT. Translated, it gives CASSVEGWGEKLFF.

This sequence joins TRBV7-9 and TRBJ2-1; no clear D gene. V lost 5 bases to trimming and J lost 9 bases, with 17 bases between them. CDR1 is SEHNR and CDR2 is FQNEAQ in the germline V gene (reference sequence). CDR3 length: 14 amino acids. The DNA of the CDR3 is TGTGCCAGCAGCCCCTTATTGCGGATGAGTGAGCAGTTCTTC. It yields the protein CASSPLLRMSEQFF. The full variable domain, rest sourced from reference TRBV7-9 and TRBJ2-1, is DTGVSQNPRHKITKRGQNVTFRCDPISEHNRLYWYRQTLGQGPEFLTYFQNEAQLEKSRLLSDRFSAERPKGSFSTLEIQRTEQGDSAMYLCASSPLLRMSEQFFGPGTRLTVL.